The following is a T cell receptor beta chain sequence with its context. This clonotype showed up just a few times. It lacks a known antigen. There are no base qualities to consult, and no much larger clone falls within one base. Amplification of TCR beta CDR3 regions was carried out from RNA transcripts. A first-round RT-PCR of the TCR CDR3 used the HTBI primer set with the Qiagen OneStep RT-PCR kit. A second multiplex PCR round built the libraries, followed by size selection and purification. The libraries were sequenced on an Illumina HiSeq2000 using paired-end 100 bp reads. Per the original workflow: Raw data were processed with SOAPnuke, discarding reads with adapters, uncalled bases, mean Phred below 15, or no exact constant-primer or identifier match. COPE v1.2.5 was used to merge high-quality paired reads, and clonotypes were defined as unique nucleotide sequences. MiTCR v1.1 was used to align clonotypes to the IMGT TRBV, TRBD and TRBJ reference segments. Only V-J combinations with frequency above 0.0001, covering about 99% of repertoires, were analysed. A TCS score was defined as the ratio between F50 (clonal expansion) and ExV (chaos), using BLOSUM62-based TCRdist between CDR3 peptides within each V-J. Welch's t-statistics and random forest reduced 514 V-J features to 10 to 15, which were used in a naive Bayes classifier (R e1071). Starting from the raw public reads, TCRdb applied fastp trimming at Q25, assembled clones with MiXCR and retained in-frame beta chains. CDR3 protein sequences are deduplicated, and each keeps its most common genes and DNA. TCRdb, not the authors, supplied the V and J calls. The sample table shows around 290,000 distinct CDR3 sequences, and 13% are seen once. The ten largest make up 6.5% to 10% of the sample.

The sample comes from a study of T cells in Graves' hyperthyroidism and ophthalmopathy (dated 2019 in TCRdb). About the full investigation: Peripheral blood samples were taken at initial diagnosis, before any treatment was given. A discovery cohort of about a hundred patients, approximately 44 with Graves' ophthalmopathy and over 55 with stable Graves' hyperthyroidism, was used to find distinguishing TCR V-J signatures. Prospective prediction of ophthalmopathy was tested in an independent validation cohort consisting of 18 to 20 hyperthyroidism patients and some 17 patients who later progressed to ophthalmopathy. The 95 to 100 discovery patients were randomly split 7:3 into training and test sets. Thyroid tissue and blood T-cell repertoires from six Graves' hyperthyroidism patients were also compared in the study. Following sampling, methimazole starting at 30 mg daily was given to hyperthyroidism patients, and high-dose intravenous methylprednisolone was given to ophthalmopathy patients. TCR Vbeta CDR3 sequencing of 120 to 150 peripheral blood samples (under 45 ophthalmopathy, about 80 hyperthyroidism and roughly 17 progressor patients) is reported in the paper.

Study-level results and caveats: In cross-validation, a model built on a 13 V-J signature told ophthalmopathy apart from stable hyperthyroidism with approximately 91% sensitivity and approximately 84% specificity, and in testing the same model reached 80%/75%. Most expanded thyroid clonotypes (frequency above 0.001) were also found in blood, which suggests that blood repertoires may mirror thyroid immune responses. No statistical method was used to set the sample size in advance, and investigators knew the group allocation. In validation, progression to ophthalmopathy was predicted by the model with approximately 67% sensitivity and 72% to 85% specificity, a median of around 5.9 months before onset.

At the junction V is shortened by 2 bases and J by 2 bases; bases outside the gene matches: 4. Including the terminal cysteine and phenylalanine, the CDR3 comprises 15 residues. Only the CDR3 DNA stays, 45 bases, in frame from base 1. The germline V gene encodes CDR1 MNHNS and CDR2 SASEGT. Hyperthyroidism patients were aged 18 to 65 years and newly diagnosed, with disease duration of less than 2 months. Patients with uncontrolled infections, other autoimmune diseases, pregnancy or lactation were excluded. Diagnoses were based on clinical symptoms, serum thyroxine and TRAb, thyroid ultrasound and orbital computed tomography. Blood from progressor patients was drawn when they were first diagnosed with hyperthyroidism, before any ophthalmopathy symptoms appeared. Ficoll-Paque density gradient centrifugation was used to isolate PBMCs from around 10 ml of fresh peripheral blood. Patients classed as progressors first received a Graves' hyperthyroidism diagnosis and then went on to develop ophthalmopathy during follow-up. Total RNA was extracted using Trizol reagent, and RNA quality was assessed on an Agilent 2100 Bioanalyzer.

This sequence was found in a woman in her twenties or thirties with Graves' hyperthyroidism that later progressed to Graves' ophthalmopathy. The sample consisted of blood. Recombination connected TRBV6-1 to TRBJ2-7; 9 of the junction bases match TRBD1. The CDR3 reads CASSEWGQGPYEQYF. The DNA sequence reads TGTGCCAGCAGTGAATGGGGACAGGGTCCCTACGAGCAGTACTTC.